Listed here are 15 T cell receptor beta chains from one sample, sequenced in a study of OX40 agonist ivuxolimab in advanced cancers. The repertoire was sequenced with immunoSEQ multiplex PCR; TCRdb's copy has only in-frame clones and lacks some. The data show approximately 14,000 clones, about four fifths seen once. Sequenced material: CD4+ or CD8+ T cells sorted from blood, taken in a trial of the OX40 agonist ivuxolimab. These receptors were obtained from an adult with an advanced solid tumor such as melanoma, head and neck, liver or kidney cancer.

V gene TRBV6-1 combines with J gene TRBJ2-7, with D perhaps matching TRBD1 (5 bases). The CDR3 consists of 14 residues. V lost 5 bases, J lost 0 bases, and 11 bases lay in between. Germline CDR1 MNHNS, CDR2 SASEGT. The CDR3 bases are TGTGCCAGCAGTCCTAGGGGTTCCTCCTACGAGCAGTACTTC. It encodes CASSPRGSSYEQYF.

The CDR3 DNA sequence: TGCAGCGTCGCGGGACAGGGGGGCGGCTACACCTTC. Residues: CSVAGQGGGYTF. The genes are TRBV29-1 and TRBJ1-2; TRBD1 agrees at 11 bases. The V segment lost 6 bases and the J segment 8 bases; nucleotides outside the gene matches: 5. The CDR3 has 12 amino acids. Looked up from germline, CDR1 is SQVTM and CDR2 is ANQGSEA.

The CDR3 DNA is TGTGCCAGCAGCTTCTATGAGGGACAGAATGTTCATGGCTACACCTTC. Protein: CASSFYEGQNVHGYTF. The J gene is TRBJ1-2, the V gene TRBV7-9; TRBD1 matches at 7 bases. The germline V gene encodes CDR1 SEHNR and CDR2 FQNEAQ (reference sequence). Trimming removed 3 bases from V and 6 bases from J; junction bases left unmatched: 13. This CDR3 is built from 16 residues.

The genes are TRBV6-6 and TRBJ2-1; unclear D gene. With 6 bases removed from V and 7 bases from J, the gap between germline ends came to 10 bases. The germline V gene has CDR1 MNHNY and CDR2 SVGAGI (reference sequence). This CDR3 contains 12 residues. CDR3 DNA sequence: TGTGCCAGCAGCTACACTCAGAATGAGCAGTTCTTC. This translates into CASSYTQNEQFF.

This clone was recorded a few times. This chain uses TRBV11-2 with TRBJ2-7; D unclear. Germline CDR1 SGHAT, CDR2 FQNNGV. V lost 2 bases, J lost 1 base, and 9 bases lay in between. The CDR3 has 14 amino acids. The CDR3 loop reads CASSLPGPSYEQYF. Here the CDR3 DNA reads TGTGCCAGCAGCTTACCAGGCCCTTCCTACGAGCAGTACTTC.

The chain recombines TRBV11-2 with TRBJ2-7; D possibly corresponds to TRBD1 (6 bases). The V gene lost 0 bases and the J gene lost 2 bases, with 17 bases spanning the gap. The germline gives CDR1 SGHAT, CDR2 FQNNGV. The CDR3 contains 17 residues. The CDR3 region has the DNA TGTGCCAGCAGCTTAGATAGGGCAAAGACAGGACCCTACGAGCAGTACTTC. Amino acids: CASSLDRAKTGPYEQYF.

The chain recombines TRBV19 with TRBJ1-2; no firm D call. Trimming left V 3 bases short and J 0 bases short, with 14 bases between. CDR3 length: 16 residues. The germline gives CDR1 LNHDA, CDR2 SQIVND (reference sequence). The CDR3 here is CASSIFWTASNYGYTF. Written as DNA, the CDR3 is TGTGCCAGTAGTATTTTCTGGACGGCGTCTAACTATGGCTACACCTTC. Supplemented by reference TRBV19 and TRBJ1-2, the full variable domain reads DGGITQSPKYLFRKEGQNVTLSCEQNLNHDAMYWYRQDPGQGLRLIYYSQIVNDFQKGDIAEGYSVSREKKESFPLTVTSAQKNPTAFYLCASSIFWTASNYGYTFGSGTRLTVV.

The chain recombines TRBV19 with TRBJ2-6; D is possibly TRBD1 (6 bases). This CDR3 spans 16 amino acids. The germline CDR1 and CDR2 sequences are LNHDA and SQIVND (reference sequence). V lost 3 bases and J 0 bases, leaving 9 bases between the germline ends. CDR3 in amino acids: CASSMQGISGANVLTF. CDR3 nucleotide sequence: TGTGCCAGTAGTATGCAGGGGATCTCTGGGGCCAACGTCCTGACTTTC. Together with reference TRBV19 and TRBJ2-6, the CDR3 gives the full variable domain: DGGITQSPKYLFRKEGQNVTLSCEQNLNHDAMYWYRQDPGQGLRLIYYSQIVNDFQKGDIAEGYSVSREKKESFPLTVTSAQKNPTAFYLCASSMQGISGANVLTFGAGSRLTVL.

This chain joins TRBV7-6 and TRBJ2-2; 11 bases are shared with TRBD1. This CDR3 region has 18 residues. The V gene end was trimmed by 3 bases and the J gene end by 2 bases; junction bases not matched to a gene: 8. CDR1 is SGHVS, CDR2 FNYEAQ, per germline. The CDR3 region is CASSFSRDRGFNTGELFF. In nucleotides, the CDR3 is TGTGCCAGCAGCTTTAGCCGGGACAGGGGGTTTAACACCGGGGAGCTGTTTTTT.

The J gene is TRBJ1-5, the V gene TRBV6-5, with a weak D call TRBD1 (5 bases). The germline CDR1 and CDR2 sequences are MNHEY and SVGAGI. The CDR3 is 14 amino acids. V was clipped by 0 bases and J by 6 bases, with 9 bases between them. The CDR3 DNA is TGTGCCAGCAGTTACTCAGGGACCGTTCAGCCCCAGCATTTT. Its protein product is CASSYSGTVQPQHF.

The chain joins TRBV27 to TRBJ1-1, with 9 bases that match TRBD1. CDR1 is MNHEY and CDR2 is SMNVEV in the germline V gene (reference sequence). Unmatched junction bases numbered 16, after V lost 5 bases and J lost 3 bases. CDR3 length equals 18 residues. The CDR3 region is CASSILPPGQGMDTEAFF. The DNA of the CDR3 is TGTGCCAGCAGTATCCTCCCACCGGGACAGGGAATGGACACTGAAGCTTTCTTT.

This chain links TRBV9 with TRBJ1-2, with a possible D match to TRBD1 (5 bases). The germline CDR1 and CDR2 sequences are SGDLS and YYNGEE. Trimming left V 0 bases short and J 3 bases short, with 12 bases between. The CDR3 totals 15 residues. Here the CDR3 reads CASSVAGIGDYGYTF. CDR3 coding DNA: TGTGCCAGCAGCGTAGCAGGGATCGGTGACTATGGCTACACCTTC.

The chain uses TRBV23-1 and TRBJ1-1, with a tentative D call TRBD1 (5 bases). TRBV23-1 is filed as an ORF, its function uncertain. This CDR3 has 13 amino acids. The V gene lost 9 bases and the J gene lost 6 bases, with 17 bases spanning the gap. The CDR3 DNA is TGCGCCAGACCGACCTCAGGGATTCCTGAAGCTTTCTTT. Translated, it gives CARPTSGIPEAFF.

J is TRBJ2-1 and V is TRBV4-2, with TRBD2 identical over 11 bases. The CDR3 runs 17 residues. Germline CDR1 and CDR2: LGHNA and YNFKEQ. The trim removed 0 bases at V and 8 bases at J, leaving 9 bases unmatched. The CDR3 spells CASSQDPTSGRDDEQFF. The CDR3 DNA sequence: TGTGCCAGCAGCCAAGATCCCACTAGCGGGAGAGATGATGAGCAGTTCTTC.

This clone came up once. The rearrangement joins TRBV29-1 to TRBJ2-1, with D tentatively TRBD1 (6 bases). Trimming pared 0 bases from V and 9 bases from J, leaving 12 bases between. The CDR3 covers 13 residues. CDR1 is SQVTM and CDR2 is ANQGSEA in the germline V gene. CDR3 coding DNA: TGCAGCGTTGAAGATCCAACAGGGCGTGAGCAGTTCTTC. Translation gives CSVEDPTGREQFF.